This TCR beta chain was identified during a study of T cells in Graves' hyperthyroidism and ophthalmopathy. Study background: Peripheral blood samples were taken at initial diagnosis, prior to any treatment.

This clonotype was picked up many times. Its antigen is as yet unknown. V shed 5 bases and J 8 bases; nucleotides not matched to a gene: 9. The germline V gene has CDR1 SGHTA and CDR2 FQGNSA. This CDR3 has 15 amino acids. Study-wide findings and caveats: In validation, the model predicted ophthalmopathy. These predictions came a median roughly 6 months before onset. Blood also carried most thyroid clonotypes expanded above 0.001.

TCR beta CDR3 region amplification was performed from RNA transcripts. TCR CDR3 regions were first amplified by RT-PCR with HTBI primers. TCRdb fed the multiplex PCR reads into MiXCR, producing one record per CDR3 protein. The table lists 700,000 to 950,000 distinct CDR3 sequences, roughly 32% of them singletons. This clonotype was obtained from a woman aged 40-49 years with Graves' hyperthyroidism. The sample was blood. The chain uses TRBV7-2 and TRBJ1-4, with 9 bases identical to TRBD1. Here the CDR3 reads CASSAIQGAEEKLFF. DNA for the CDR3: TGTGCCAGCAGCGCCATACAGGGGGCAGAGGAAAAACTGTTTTTT.